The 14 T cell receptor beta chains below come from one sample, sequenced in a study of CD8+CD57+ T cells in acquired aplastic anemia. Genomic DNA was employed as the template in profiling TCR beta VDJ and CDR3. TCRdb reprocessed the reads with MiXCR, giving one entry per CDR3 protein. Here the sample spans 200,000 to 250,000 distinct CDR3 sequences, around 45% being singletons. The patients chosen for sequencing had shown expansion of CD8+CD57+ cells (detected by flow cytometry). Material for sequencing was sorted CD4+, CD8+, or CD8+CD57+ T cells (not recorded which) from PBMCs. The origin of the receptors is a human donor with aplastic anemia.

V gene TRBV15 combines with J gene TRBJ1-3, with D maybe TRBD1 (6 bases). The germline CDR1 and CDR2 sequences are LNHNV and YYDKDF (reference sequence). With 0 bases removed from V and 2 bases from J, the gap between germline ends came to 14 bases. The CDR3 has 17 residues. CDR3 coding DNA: TGTGCCACCAGCAGAGATAAGGGACAAGATGCTGGAAACACCATATATTTT. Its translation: CATSRDKGQDAGNTIYF.

The CDR3 DNA reads as TGTGCCACCAGCAGAGCGGAACAGGGGAACACTGAAGCTTTCTTT. Its translation: CATSRAEQGNTEAFF. The V and J genes are TRBV15 and TRBJ1-1; D is perhaps TRBD1 (6 bases). This CDR3 spans 15 amino acids. Germline V CDR1 and CDR2: LNHNV, YYDKDF (reference sequence). V shed 1 base and J shed 1 base, with 10 bases lying between them.

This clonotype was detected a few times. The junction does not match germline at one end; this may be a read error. The CDR3 protein is CASSSRGLGYTF. The DNA for the CDR3 is TGTGCCAGCAGTTCCAGGGGGCTTGGCTACACCTTC. The chain has TRBV10-3 and TRBJ1-2, with 8 bases lining up with TRBD1. The germline V gene has CDR1 ENHRY and CDR2 SYGVKD. This CDR3 is 12 amino acids long.

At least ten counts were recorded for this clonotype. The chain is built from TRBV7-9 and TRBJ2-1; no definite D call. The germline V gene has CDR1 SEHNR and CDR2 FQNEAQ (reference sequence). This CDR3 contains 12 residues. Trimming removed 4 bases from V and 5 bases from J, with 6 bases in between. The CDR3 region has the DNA TGTGCCAGCAGCTCAAAAAACAATGAGCAGTTCTTC. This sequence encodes CASSSKNNEQFF.

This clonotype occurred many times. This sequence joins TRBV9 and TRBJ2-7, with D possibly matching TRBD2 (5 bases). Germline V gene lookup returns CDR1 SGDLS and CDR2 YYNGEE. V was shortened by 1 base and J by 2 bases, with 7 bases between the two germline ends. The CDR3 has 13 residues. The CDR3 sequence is CASSVSGTYEQYF. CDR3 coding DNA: TGTGCCAGCAGCGTAAGCGGAACCTACGAGCAGTACTTC.

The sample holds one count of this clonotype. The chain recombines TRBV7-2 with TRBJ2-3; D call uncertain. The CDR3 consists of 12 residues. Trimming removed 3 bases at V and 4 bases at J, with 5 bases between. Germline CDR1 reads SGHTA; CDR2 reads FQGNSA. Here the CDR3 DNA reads TGTGCCAGCAGCTTCCCAGCAGATACGCAGTATTTT. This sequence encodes CASSFPADTQYF. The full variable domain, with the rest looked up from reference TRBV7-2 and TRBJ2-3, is GAGVSQSPSNKVTEKGKDVELRCDPISGHTALYWYRQSLGQGLEFLIYFQGNSAPDKSGLPSDRFSAERTGGSVSTLTIQRTQQEDSAVYLCASSFPADTQYFGPGTRLTVL.

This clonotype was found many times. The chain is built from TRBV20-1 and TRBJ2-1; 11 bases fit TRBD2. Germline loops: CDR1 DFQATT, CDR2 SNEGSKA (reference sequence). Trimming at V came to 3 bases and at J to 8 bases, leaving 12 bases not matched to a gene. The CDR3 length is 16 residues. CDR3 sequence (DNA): TGCAGTGCTAGCTCATTAGCGGGAGGGCCCGTCCATGAGCAGTTCTTC. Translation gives CSASSLAGGPVHEQFF.

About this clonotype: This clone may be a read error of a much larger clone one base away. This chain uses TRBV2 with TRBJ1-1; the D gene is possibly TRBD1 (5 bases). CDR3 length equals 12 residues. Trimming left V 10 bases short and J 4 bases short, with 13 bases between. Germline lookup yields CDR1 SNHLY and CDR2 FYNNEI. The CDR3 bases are TGTGCCACCCGGGGGAGGACCACTGAAGCTTTCTTT. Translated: CATRGRTTEAFF. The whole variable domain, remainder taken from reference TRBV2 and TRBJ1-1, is EPEVTQTPSHQVTQMGQEVILRCVPISNHLYFYWYRQILGQKVEFLVSFYNNEISEKSEIFDDQFSVERPDGSNFTLKIRSTKLEDSAMYFCATRGRTTEAFFGQGTRLTVV.

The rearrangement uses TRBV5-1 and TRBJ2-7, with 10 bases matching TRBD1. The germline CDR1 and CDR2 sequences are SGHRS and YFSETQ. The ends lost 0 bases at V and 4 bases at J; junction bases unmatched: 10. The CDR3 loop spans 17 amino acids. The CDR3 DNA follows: TGCGCCAGCAGCTTGGCGGGAGGACAGGGGGATCGTTACGAGCAGTACTTC. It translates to CASSLAGGQGDRYEQYF. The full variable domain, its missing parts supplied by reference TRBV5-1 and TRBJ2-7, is KAGVTQTPRYLIKTRGQQVTLSCSPISGHRSVSWYQQTPGQGLQFLFEYFSETQRNKGNFPGRFSGRQFSNSRSEMNVSTLELGDSALYLCASSLAGGQGDRYEQYFGPGTRLTVT.

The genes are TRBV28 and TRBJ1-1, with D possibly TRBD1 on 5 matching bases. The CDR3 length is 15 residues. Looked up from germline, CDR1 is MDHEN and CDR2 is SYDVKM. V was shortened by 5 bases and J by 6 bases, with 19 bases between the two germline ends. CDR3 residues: CASSAGWGKFPEAFF. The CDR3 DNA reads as TGTGCCAGCAGTGCAGGGTGGGGCAAATTTCCTGAAGCTTTCTTT.

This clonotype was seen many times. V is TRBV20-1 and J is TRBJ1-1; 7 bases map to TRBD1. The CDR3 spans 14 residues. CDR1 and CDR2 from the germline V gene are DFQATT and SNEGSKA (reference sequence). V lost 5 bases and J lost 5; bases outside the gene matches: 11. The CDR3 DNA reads TGCAGTGCTTCCGAGACAGGGAGGTCGACTGAAGCTTTCTTT. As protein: CSASETGRSTEAFF.

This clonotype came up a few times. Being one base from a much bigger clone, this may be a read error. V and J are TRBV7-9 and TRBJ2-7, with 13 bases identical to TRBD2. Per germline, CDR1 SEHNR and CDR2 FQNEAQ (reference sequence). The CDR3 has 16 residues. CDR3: CASSQDGTSGADEQCF. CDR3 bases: TGTGCCAGCAGCCAAGATGGGACTAGCGGGGCCGACGAGCAGTGCTTC. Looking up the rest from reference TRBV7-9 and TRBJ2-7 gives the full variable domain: DTGVSQNPRHKITKRGQNVTFRCDPISEHNRLYWYRQTLGQGPEFLTYFQNEAQLEKSRLLSDRFSAERPKGSFSTLEIQRTEQGDSAMYLCASSQDGTSGADEQCFGPGTRLTVT.

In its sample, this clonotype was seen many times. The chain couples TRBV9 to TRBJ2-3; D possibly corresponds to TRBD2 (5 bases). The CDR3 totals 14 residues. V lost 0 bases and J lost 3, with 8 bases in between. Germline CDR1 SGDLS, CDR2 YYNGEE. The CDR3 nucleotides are TGTGCCAGCAGCGTAGGACGCGGGACAGATACGCAGTATTTT. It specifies CASSVGRGTDTQYF. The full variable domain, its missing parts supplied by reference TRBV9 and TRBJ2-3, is DSGVTQTPKHLITATGQRVTLRCSPRSGDLSVYWYQQSLDQGLQFLIQYYNGEERAKGNILERFSAQQFPDLHSELNLSSLELGDSALYFCASSVGRGTDTQYFGPGTRLTVL.

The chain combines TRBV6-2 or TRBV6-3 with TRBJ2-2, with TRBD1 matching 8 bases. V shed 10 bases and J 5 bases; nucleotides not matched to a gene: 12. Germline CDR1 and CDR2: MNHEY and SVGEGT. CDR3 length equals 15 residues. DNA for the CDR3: TGTGCCACAAGATCAGGGGGCGCGGAGACCGGGGAGCTGTTTTTT. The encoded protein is CATRSGGAETGELFF.